One sample yielded the 21 T cell receptor beta chains listed below, sequenced in a study of shared clonotypes between healthy human individuals. The protocol was immunoSEQ multiplex PCR, while the TCRdb copy is restricted to in-frame clones and leaves out a portion. The sample has millions of clones, around nine tenths seen once. Sequencing used naive CD4+ T cells sorted from blood. As for subset: CD45RA+ positively selected. The receptors originated from a man aged 18 to 29 in good health.

The chain uses TRBV27 and TRBJ2-3; TRBD1 matches at 9 bases. Losses at the gene ends were 5 bases for V and 4 bases for J; bases not matched to a gene: 7. CDR3 size: 15 residues. CDR1 and CDR2 from the germline V gene are MNHEY and SMNVEV (reference sequence). The DNA for the CDR3 is TGTGCCAGCAGTCGCGGGACAGGGAGGGCAGATACGCAGTATTTT. Residues: CASSRGTGRADTQYF.

V is TRBV19 and J is TRBJ2-3; 12 bases fit TRBD2. Germline V gives CDR1 LNHDA, CDR2 SQIVND (reference sequence). V lost 5 bases and J lost 4; bases outside the gene matches: 10. The CDR3 has 17 amino acids. The CDR3 is CASSVPSGRAISDTQYF. CDR3 in DNA: TGTGCCAGTAGTGTCCCTAGCGGGAGGGCCATCTCAGATACGCAGTATTTT.

The DNA for the CDR3 is TGCGCCAGCAGCTCCGACAGGGACACGGGCTACACCTTC. Its translation: CASSSDRDTGYTF. V usage is TRBV5-1 and J usage is TRBJ1-2; TRBD1 matches 7 bases. The CDR3 is 13 amino acids. After removal of 3 bases from V and 8 bases from J, the junction contained 7 bases not matched to a gene. Germline V lookup: CDR1 SGHRS, CDR2 YFSETQ.

This chain links TRBV6-6 with TRBJ2-7; D call uncertain. CDR3 size: 14 residues. Trimming removed 6 bases at V and 0 bases at J, with 12 bases between. Germline V gene lookup returns CDR1 MNHNY and CDR2 SVGAGI (reference sequence). The CDR3 here is CASRPDTLSYEQYF. The CDR3 DNA is TGTGCCAGCAGACCCGACACCCTCTCCTACGAGCAGTACTTC.

The V gene is TRBV28, the J gene TRBJ2-5, with TRBD1 matching over 7 bases. Germline assignment: CDR1 MDHEN and CDR2 SYDVKM. This CDR3 is 14 amino acids long. Trimming removed 8 bases from V and 5 bases from J; junction bases left unmatched: 11. CDR3 region: CASSPGQHMETQYF. The CDR3 DNA follows: TGTGCCAGCTCTCCGGGACAGCATATGGAGACCCAGTACTTC.

The chain is built from TRBV9 and TRBJ2-7, with TRBD2 identical over 10 bases. The ends lost 3 bases at V and 3 bases at J; junction bases unmatched: 6. The CDR3 is made up of 15 amino acids. Looked up from germline, CDR1 is SGDLS and CDR2 is YYNGEE. The CDR3 loop reads CASSAGSGGFYEQYF. As DNA, the CDR3 is TGTGCCAGCAGCGCCGGTAGCGGGGGGTTCTACGAGCAGTACTTC. Filled out from reference TRBV9 and TRBJ2-7, the complete variable domain reads DSGVTQTPKHLITATGQRVTLRCSPRSGDLSVYWYQQSLDQGLQFLIQYYNGEERAKGNILERFSAQQFPDLHSELNLSSLELGDSALYFCASSAGSGGFYEQYFGPGTRLTVT.

The gene calls are TRBV6-6 and TRBJ2-5, with D hard to call. With 6 bases removed from V and 5 bases from J, the gap between germline ends came to 19 bases. The CDR3 covers 15 residues. Germline lookup yields CDR1 MNHNY and CDR2 SVGAGI (reference sequence). The CDR3 DNA reads TGTGCCAGCAGCCACGATTTGATCCAAGGGGAGACCCAGTACTTC. It codes for CASSHDLIQGETQYF.

V gene TRBV28 combines with J gene TRBJ1-5; perhaps TRBD1 as D (6 bases). V gave up 5 bases and J gave up 4 bases, with 12 bases separating them. This CDR3 spans 14 amino acids. The V gene's germline CDR1 is MDHEN and CDR2 SYDVKM. The CDR3: CASSPQGLNQPQHF. The CDR3 DNA is TGTGCCAGCAGTCCTCAGGGGCTAAATCAGCCCCAGCATTTT.

For this clone: The same CDR3 can be traced to other DNA sequences in this sample. V usage is TRBV5-1 and J usage is TRBJ2-3; the match to TRBD2 covers 7 bases. The ends lost 2 bases at V and 3 bases at J; junction bases unmatched: 6. CDR1 is SGHRS, CDR2 YFSETQ, per germline. The CDR3 spans 15 residues. CDR3 residues: CASSFGGGSTDTQYF. The CDR3 nucleotides read TGCGCCAGCAGCTTCGGGGGAGGGAGTACAGATACGCAGTATTTT.

The rearrangement uses TRBV11-2 and TRBJ1-5; no reliable D call. The length of the CDR3 is 15 residues. Germline values: CDR1 SGHAT, CDR2 FQNNGV. The V gene lost 1 base and the J gene lost 7 bases, with 14 bases spanning the gap. The CDR3 region is CASSLGPGSGQPQHF. The CDR3 DNA reads as TGTGCCAGCAGCTTAGGGCCAGGATCGGGGCAGCCCCAGCATTTT.

The genes are TRBV30 and TRBJ2-2; 9 nucleotides line up with TRBD1. Unmatched junction bases numbered 7, after V lost 0 bases and J lost 5 bases. This CDR3 comprises 16 residues. The germline CDR1 and CDR2 sequences are GTSNPN and SVGIG (reference sequence). The DNA of the CDR3 is TGTGCCTGGAGTGTACGCGGGACAGGGAGGACCGGGGAGCTGTTTTTT. Protein: CAWSVRGTGRTGELFF.

V is TRBV2 and J is TRBJ2-7, with D perhaps matching TRBD1 or TRBD2 (5 bases each). Between the trimmed V and J ends, which lost 7 bases and 3 bases, there was a span of 19 bases. Germline CDR1 is SNHLY and CDR2 is FYNNEI. This CDR3 spans 15 amino acids. The CDR3 nucleotides are TGTGCCAGCACTTTTGGGGGTTCTGTGGGCTACGAGCAGTACTTC. Its protein product is CASTFGGSVGYEQYF.

The J gene is TRBJ1-3, the V gene TRBV28; 7 bases map to TRBD1. CDR1 and CDR2 (germline): MDHEN, SYDVKM. The CDR3 is made up of 15 amino acids. Germline trimming cut 4 bases from V and 2 bases from J; bases unmatched to any gene: 5. The DNA of the CDR3 is TGTGCCAGCAGTTCAAGGGGGCTACCTGGAAACACCATATATTTT. It yields the protein CASSSRGLPGNTIYF. Based on the CDR3 plus reference TRBV28 and TRBJ1-3, the full variable domain is DVKVTQSSRYLVKRTGEKVFLECVQDMDHENMFWYRQDPGLGLRLIYFSYDVKMKEKGDIPEGYSVSREKKERFSLILESASTNQTSMYLCASSSRGLPGNTIYFGEGSWLTVV.

This clone showed up just once. The V and J genes are TRBV7-6 and TRBJ2-7; TRBD2 agrees at 7 bases. The germline V gene encodes CDR1 SGHVS and CDR2 FNYEAQ. The junction had 14 bases not matched to a gene; V was cut back by 3 bases and J by 6 bases. The CDR3 sequence is 16 residues long. In DNA, the CDR3 is TGTGCCAGCAGCTTTTCCCCGTTGGCGGGAGAGGGCGAGCAGTACTTC. Amino acid sequence: CASSFSPLAGEGEQYF.

This chain connects TRBV11-2 to TRBJ2-1; the match to TRBD1 covers 10 bases. Germline loops: CDR1 SGHAT, CDR2 FQNNGV. V lost 5 bases to trimming and J lost 4 bases; unmatched junction nucleotides: 5. This CDR3 comprises 15 residues. The CDR3 region is CASSAGTGAYNEQFF. The CDR3 region has the DNA TGTGCCAGCAGCGCGGGGACAGGGGCATACAATGAGCAGTTCTTC.

V gene TRBV6-1 combines with J gene TRBJ1-2; no reliable D call. The CDR3 is 13 amino acids. The V and J ends lost 4 bases and 3 bases respectively, with 9 bases between them. Germline V CDR1 and CDR2: MNHNS, SASEGT. CDR3 sequence reads: CASSVRTDYGYTF. The CDR3 DNA is TGTGCCAGCAGTGTCCGGACGGACTATGGCTACACCTTC.

The V and J genes are TRBV7-2 and TRBJ2-4; possibly TRBD2 for D (6 bases). The CDR3 is made up of 16 amino acids. V was pared by 5 bases and J by 3 bases, with 17 bases between. Germline V lookup: CDR1 SGHTA, CDR2 FQGNSA. CDR3 residues: CASSLGRNAGKNIQYF. The CDR3 coding sequence is TGTGCCAGCAGCCTTGGGAGGAATGCTGGCAAAAACATTCAGTACTTC. Filled out from reference TRBV7-2 and TRBJ2-4, the complete variable domain reads GAGVSQSPSNKVTEKGKDVELRCDPISGHTALYWYRQSLGQGLEFLIYFQGNSAPDKSGLPSDRFSAERTGGSVSTLTIQRTQQEDSAVYLCASSLGRNAGKNIQYFGAGTRLSVL.

The V gene is TRBV5-1, the J gene TRBJ2-4; no clear D. This CDR3 is 16 amino acids long. Germline V gene lookup returns CDR1 SGHRS and CDR2 YFSETQ. The ends were cut back, 0 bases at V and 3 bases at J, with 13 bases in the middle. CDR3 nucleotide sequence: TGCGCCAGCAGCTTGGATTGGGGTCTAGTCAAAAACATTCAGTACTTC. Translation gives CASSLDWGLVKNIQYF.

This clone was picked up one time. V and J are TRBV18 and TRBJ2-2; D may match TRBD1 or TRBD2 (5 bases each). Trimming removed 6 bases from V and 2 bases from J, with 16 bases in between. Germline lookup yields CDR1 KGHSH and CDR2 LQKENI. The CDR3 totals 16 residues. CDR3 DNA sequence: TGTGCCAGCTCGACTACAGGACGAGGTAACACCGGGGAGCTGTTTTTT. It yields the protein CASSTTGRGNTGELFF.

This chain joins TRBV1 and TRBJ2-7; the D segment call TRBD2 is taken from the table without a DNA check. TRBV1 is a pseudogene. The CDR3 extends over 14 amino acids. CDR3 sequence reads: CTSSQNHGAYEQYF. Written as DNA, the CDR3 is TGCACCAGCAGCCAGAACCACGGGGCCTACGAGCAGTACTTC.

This clone was observed a handful of times. Other nucleotide sequences in the sample specify the same CDR3. The genes are TRBV30 and TRBJ2-2; no firm D call. V was pared by 3 bases and J by 0 bases, with 2 bases between. The CDR3 has 12 residues. Germline V gives CDR1 GTSNPN, CDR2 SVGIG (reference sequence). The CDR3 loop reads CAWSANTGELFF. Here the CDR3 DNA reads TGTGCCTGGAGCGCGAACACCGGGGAGCTGTTTTTT.